This T cell receptor beta chain was found in a study of T cell repertoires in cytomegalovirus infection. In the study overall: TCR beta signatures that were public indicated CMV infection and matching HLA type.

Whole-study findings and limits: Adding up the frequency of public TCR beta families identified people who carried CMV plus the relevant HLA.

CDR1 is MDHEN, CDR2 SYDVKM, per germline. V was shortened by 6 bases and J by 1 base, with 12 bases between the two germline ends. This CDR3 spans 14 amino acids. A single record per CDR3 protein comes from TCRdb applying MiXCR to the reads. This table holds around 300,000 distinct CDR3 sequences, about 20% found once. For this clonotype: As yet, its antigen is unknown.

The source material was cultured PBMCs, sampled from culture after CMV antigen stimulation. This chain joins TRBV28 and TRBJ1-1, with D hard to call. The sequence was collected from a human donor in good health (CMV status not recorded). Some clones in this sample may be carry-over from other donors' samples. Here the CDR3 DNA reads TGTGCCAGCAGCCCCCTCGGTAAGAACACTGAAGCTTTCTTT. Amino acids: CASSPLGKNTEAFF.